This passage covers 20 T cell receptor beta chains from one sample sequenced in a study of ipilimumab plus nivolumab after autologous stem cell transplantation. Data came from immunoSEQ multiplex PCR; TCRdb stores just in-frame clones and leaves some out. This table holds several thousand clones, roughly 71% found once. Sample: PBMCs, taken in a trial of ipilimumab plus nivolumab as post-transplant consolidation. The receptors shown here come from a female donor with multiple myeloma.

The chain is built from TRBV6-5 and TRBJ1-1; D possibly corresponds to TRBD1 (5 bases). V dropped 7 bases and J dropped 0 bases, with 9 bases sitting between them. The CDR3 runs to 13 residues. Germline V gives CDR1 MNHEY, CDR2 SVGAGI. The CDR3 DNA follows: TGTGCCAGCATGGGGCTAATGAACACTGAAGCTTTCTTT. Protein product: CASMGLMNTEAFF.

CDR3 coding DNA: TGTGCCAGCAGTTACGGGCAGGGACACACTGAAGCTTTCTTT. As protein: CASSYGQGHTEAFF. The chain joins TRBV6-6 to TRBJ1-1; D is possibly TRBD1 (5 bases). Trimming pared 2 bases from V and 3 bases from J, leaving 10 bases between. CDR3 length: 14 amino acids. Germline values: CDR1 MNHNY, CDR2 SVGAGI (reference sequence).

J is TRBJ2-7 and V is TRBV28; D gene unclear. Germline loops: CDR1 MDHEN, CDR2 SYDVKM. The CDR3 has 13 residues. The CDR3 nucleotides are TGTGCTAGCCGGCAAAGATCCTCCTACGAGCAGTACTTC. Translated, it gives CASRQRSSYEQYF.

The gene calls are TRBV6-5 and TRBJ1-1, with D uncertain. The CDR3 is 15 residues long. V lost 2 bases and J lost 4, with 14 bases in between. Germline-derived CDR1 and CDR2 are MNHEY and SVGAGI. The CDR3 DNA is TGTGCCAGCAGTTACCCCGGTTTGGGCCCCACTGAAGCTTTCTTT. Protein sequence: CASSYPGLGPTEAFF.

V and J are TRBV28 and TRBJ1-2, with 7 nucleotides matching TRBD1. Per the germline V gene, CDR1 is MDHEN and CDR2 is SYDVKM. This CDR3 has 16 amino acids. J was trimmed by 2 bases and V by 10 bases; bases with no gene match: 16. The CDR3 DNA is TGTGCCACCACCTGGTTGCCGGGACAGTCCAACTATGGCTACACCTTC. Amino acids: CATTWLPGQSNYGYTF.

The CDR3, as DNA: TGTGCCAGCAGTGCAGGGACAGGGACTGACTATGGCTACACCTTC. Its translation is CASSAGTGTDYGYTF. This chain uses TRBV2 with TRBJ1-2; 9 bases map to TRBD1. The germline V gene encodes CDR1 SNHLY and CDR2 FYNNEI. J was trimmed by 3 bases and V by 4 bases; bases with no gene match: 6. CDR3 length: 15 residues.

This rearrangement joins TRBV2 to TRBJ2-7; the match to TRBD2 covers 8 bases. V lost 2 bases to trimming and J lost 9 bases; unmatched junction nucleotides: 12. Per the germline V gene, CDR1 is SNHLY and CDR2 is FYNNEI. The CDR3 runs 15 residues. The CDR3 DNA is TGTGCCAGCAGTGAAAGTTTGGCGGGAGGTATGGTGCAGTACTTC. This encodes CASSESLAGGMVQYF.

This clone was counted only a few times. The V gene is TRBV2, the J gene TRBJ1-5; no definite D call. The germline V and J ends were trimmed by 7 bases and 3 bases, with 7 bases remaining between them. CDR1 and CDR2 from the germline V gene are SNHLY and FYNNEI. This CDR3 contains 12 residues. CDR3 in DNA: TGTGCCAGCAAACTCCCCAATCAGCCCCAGCATTTT. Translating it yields CASKLPNQPQHF. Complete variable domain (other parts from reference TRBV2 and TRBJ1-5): EPEVTQTPSHQVTQMGQEVILRCVPISNHLYFYWYRQILGQKVEFLVSFYNNEISEKSEIFDDQFSVERPDGSNFTLKIRSTKLEDSAMYFCASKLPNQPQHFGDGTRLSIL.

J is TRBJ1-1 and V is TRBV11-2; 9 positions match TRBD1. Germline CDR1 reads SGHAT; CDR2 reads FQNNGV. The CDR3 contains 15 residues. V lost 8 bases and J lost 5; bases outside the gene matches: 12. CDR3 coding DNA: TGTGCCAGCGAAACGAACAGGGGGCTAGGAACTGAAGCTTTCTTT. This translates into CASETNRGLGTEAFF.

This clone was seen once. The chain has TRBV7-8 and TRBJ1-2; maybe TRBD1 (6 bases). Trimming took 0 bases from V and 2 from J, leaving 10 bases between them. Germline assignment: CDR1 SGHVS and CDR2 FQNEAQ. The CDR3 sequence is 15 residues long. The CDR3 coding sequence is TGTGCCAGCAGCTTAGCGGGGGCAAGGAACTATGGCTACACCTTC. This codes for CASSLAGARNYGYTF. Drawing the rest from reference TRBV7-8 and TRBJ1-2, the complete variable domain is GAGVSQSPRYKVAKRGQDVALRCDPISGHVSLFWYQQALGQGPEFLTYFQNEAQLDKSGLPSDRFFAERPEGSVSTLKIQRTQQEDSAVYLCASSLAGARNYGYTFGSGTRLTVV.

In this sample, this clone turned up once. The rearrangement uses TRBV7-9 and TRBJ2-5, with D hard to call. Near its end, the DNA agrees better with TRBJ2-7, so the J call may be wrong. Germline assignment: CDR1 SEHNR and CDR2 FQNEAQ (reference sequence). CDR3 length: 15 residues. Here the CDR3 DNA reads TGTGCCAGCAGCGACGGGCTCACACCTACCTACGAGCAGTACTTC. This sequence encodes CASSDGLTPTYEQYF.

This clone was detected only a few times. CDR3 DNA: TGCGCCAGCAGCCAAGATAAGGACAGGGGGCTGTATGGCTACACCTTC. Its protein product is CASSQDKDRGLYGYTF. The chain recombines TRBV4-1 with TRBJ1-2, with 11 bases aligning to TRBD1. CDR1 MGHRA and CDR2 YSYEKL come from the germline V gene. Trimming removed 0 bases from V and 5 bases from J; junction bases left unmatched: 5. This CDR3 region has 16 residues.

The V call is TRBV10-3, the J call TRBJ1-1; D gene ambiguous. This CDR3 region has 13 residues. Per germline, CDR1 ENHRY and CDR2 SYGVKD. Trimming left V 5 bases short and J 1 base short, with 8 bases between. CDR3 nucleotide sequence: TGTGCCATCAGTCGGTCAGGGAACACTGAAGCTTTCTTT. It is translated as CAISRSGNTEAFF.

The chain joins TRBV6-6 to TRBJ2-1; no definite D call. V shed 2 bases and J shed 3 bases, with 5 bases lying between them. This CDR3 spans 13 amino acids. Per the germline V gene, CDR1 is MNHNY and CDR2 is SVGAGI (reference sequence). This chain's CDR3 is CASSYGIYNEQFF. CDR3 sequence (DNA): TGTGCCAGCAGTTACGGGATCTACAATGAGCAGTTCTTC.

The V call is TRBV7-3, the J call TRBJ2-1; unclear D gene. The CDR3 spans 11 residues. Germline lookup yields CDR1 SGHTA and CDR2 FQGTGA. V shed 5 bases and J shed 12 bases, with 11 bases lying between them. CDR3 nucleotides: TGTGCCAGCAGCAATGCTGTGGGGCAGTTCTTC. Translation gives CASSNAVGQFF. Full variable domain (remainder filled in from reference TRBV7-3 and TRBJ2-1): GAGVSQTPSNKVTEKGKYVELRCDPISGHTALYWYRQSLGQGPEFLIYFQGTGAADDSGLPNDRFFAVRPEGSVSTLKIQRTERGDSAVYLCASSNAVGQFFGPGTRLTVL.

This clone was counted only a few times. The CDR3 nucleotides read TGTGCCAGCAGCCTAAGATACAGGTTCAGCTCTGGAAACACCATATATTTT. It yields the protein CASSLRYRFSSGNTIYF. The chain combines TRBV14 with TRBJ1-3, with D tentatively TRBD1 (5 bases). With 4 bases removed from V and 0 bases from J, the gap between germline ends came to 16 bases. This CDR3 is 17 amino acids long. Germline V gene sequence: CDR1 SGHDN, CDR2 FVKESK.

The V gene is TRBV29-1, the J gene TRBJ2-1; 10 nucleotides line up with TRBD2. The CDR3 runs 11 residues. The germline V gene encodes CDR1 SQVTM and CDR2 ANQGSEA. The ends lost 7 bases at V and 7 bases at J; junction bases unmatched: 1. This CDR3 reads CSALAGNEQFF. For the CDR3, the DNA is TGCAGCGCACTAGCGGGGAATGAGCAGTTCTTC.

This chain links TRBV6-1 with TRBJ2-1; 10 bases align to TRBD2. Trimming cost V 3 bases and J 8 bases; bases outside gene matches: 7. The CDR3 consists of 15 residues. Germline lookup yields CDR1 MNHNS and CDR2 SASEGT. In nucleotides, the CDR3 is TGTGCCAGCAGTGAGCCGACTAGCGGGTTGGATGAGCAGTTCTTC. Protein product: CASSEPTSGLDEQFF.

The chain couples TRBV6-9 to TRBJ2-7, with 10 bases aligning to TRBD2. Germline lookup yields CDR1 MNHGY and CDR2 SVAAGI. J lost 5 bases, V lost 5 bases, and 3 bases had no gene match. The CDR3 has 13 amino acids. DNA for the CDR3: TGTGCCAGCAGTCGGACTAGCGGCCACGAGCAGTACTTC. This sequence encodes CASSRTSGHEQYF.

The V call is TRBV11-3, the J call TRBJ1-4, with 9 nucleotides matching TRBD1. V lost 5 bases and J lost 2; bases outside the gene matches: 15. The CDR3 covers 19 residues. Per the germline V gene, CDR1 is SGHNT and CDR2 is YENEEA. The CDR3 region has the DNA TGTGCCAGCAGCGAAGCGGGACAGGGCCCCCCGGGGACTAATGAAAAACTGTTTTTT. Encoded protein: CASSEAGQGPPGTNEKLFF.